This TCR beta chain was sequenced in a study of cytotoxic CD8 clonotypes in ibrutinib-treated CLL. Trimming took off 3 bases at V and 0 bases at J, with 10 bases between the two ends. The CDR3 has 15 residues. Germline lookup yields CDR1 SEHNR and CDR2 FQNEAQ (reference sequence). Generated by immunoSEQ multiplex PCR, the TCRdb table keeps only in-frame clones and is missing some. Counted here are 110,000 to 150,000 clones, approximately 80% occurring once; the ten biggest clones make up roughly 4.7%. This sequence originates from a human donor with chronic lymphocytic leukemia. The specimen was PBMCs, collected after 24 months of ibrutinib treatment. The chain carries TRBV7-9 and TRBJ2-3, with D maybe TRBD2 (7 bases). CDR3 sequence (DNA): TGTGCCAGCAGCTTTGGGGGGGCCAGCACAGATACGCAGTATTTT. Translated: CASSFGGASTDTQYF.